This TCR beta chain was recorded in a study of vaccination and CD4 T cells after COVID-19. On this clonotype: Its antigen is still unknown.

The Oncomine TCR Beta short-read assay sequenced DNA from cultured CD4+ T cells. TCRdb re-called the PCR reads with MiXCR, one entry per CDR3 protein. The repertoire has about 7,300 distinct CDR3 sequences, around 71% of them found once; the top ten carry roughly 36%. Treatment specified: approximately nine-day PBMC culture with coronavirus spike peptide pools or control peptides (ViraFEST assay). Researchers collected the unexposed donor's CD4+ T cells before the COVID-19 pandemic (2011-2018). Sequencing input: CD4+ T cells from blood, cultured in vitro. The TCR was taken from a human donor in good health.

CDR3 coding DNA: TGTGCCAGTAGCCTCGGGGGCACCGGGGAGCTGTTTTTT. As protein: CASSLGGTGELFF. The chain links TRBV19 to TRBJ2-2; D possibly corresponds to TRBD2 (6 bases). The CDR3 length is 13 residues. From germline, CDR1 is LNHDA and CDR2 SQIVND (reference sequence). The V gene lost 6 bases and the J gene lost 4 bases, with 9 bases spanning the gap.